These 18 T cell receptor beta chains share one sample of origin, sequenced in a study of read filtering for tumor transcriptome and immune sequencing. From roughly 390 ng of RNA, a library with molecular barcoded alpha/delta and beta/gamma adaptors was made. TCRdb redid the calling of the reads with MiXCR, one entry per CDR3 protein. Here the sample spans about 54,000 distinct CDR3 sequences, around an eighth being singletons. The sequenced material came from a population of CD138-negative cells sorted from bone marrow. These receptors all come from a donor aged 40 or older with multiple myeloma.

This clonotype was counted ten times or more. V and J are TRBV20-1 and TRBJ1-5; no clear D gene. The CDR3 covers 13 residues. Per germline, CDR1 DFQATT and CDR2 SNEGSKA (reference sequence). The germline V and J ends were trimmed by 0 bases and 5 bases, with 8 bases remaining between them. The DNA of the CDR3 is TGCAGTGCTAGAGACAGTACCCATCAGCCCCAGCATTTT. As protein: CSARDSTHQPQHF.

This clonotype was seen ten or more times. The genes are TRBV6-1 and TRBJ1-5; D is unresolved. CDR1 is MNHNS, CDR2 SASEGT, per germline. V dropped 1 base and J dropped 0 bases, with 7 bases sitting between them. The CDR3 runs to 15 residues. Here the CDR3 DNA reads TGTGCCAGCAGTGAAGGTCAGGTTAGCAATCAGCCCCAGCATTTT. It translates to CASSEGQVSNQPQHF.

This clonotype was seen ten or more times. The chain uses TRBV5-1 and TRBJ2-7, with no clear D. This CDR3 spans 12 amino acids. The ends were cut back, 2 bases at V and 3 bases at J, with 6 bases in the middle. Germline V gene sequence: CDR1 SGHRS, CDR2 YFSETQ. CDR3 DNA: TGCGCCAGCAGCTTTAATGGCTACGAGCAGTACTTC. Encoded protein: CASSFNGYEQYF. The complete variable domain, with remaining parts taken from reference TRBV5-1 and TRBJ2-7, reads KAGVTQTPRYLIKTRGQQVTLSCSPISGHRSVSWYQQTPGQGLQFLFEYFSETQRNKGNFPGRFSGRQFSNSRSEMNVSTLELGDSALYLCASSFNGYEQYFGPGTRLTVT.

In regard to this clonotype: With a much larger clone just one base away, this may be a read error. CDR3 sequence reads: CASSPPASGGSDTLYF. CDR3 in DNA: TGTGCCAGCTCACCACCCGCTAGCGGGGGGTCGGATACGCTGTATTTT. The gene calls are TRBV18 and TRBJ2-3; 11 positions match TRBD2. The CDR3 sequence is 16 residues long. CDR1 and CDR2 (germline): KGHSH, LQKENI.

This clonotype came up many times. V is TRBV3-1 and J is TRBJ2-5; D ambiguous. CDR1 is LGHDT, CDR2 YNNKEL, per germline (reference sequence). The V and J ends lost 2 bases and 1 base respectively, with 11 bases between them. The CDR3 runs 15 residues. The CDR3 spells CASSQTTPRQETQYF. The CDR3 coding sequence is TGTGCCAGCAGCCAAACGACTCCTCGCCAAGAGACCCAGTACTTC.

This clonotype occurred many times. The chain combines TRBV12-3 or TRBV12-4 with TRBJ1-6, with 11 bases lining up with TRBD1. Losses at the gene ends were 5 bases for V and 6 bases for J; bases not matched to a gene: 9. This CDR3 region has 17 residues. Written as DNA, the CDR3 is TGTGCCAGCAGTCCCAGGGACAGGGGGTTAGTTAATTCACCCCTCCACTTT. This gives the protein CASSPRDRGLVNSPLHF.

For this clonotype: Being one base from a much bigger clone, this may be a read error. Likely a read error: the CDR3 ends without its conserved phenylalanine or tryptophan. The CDR3 spells CASSHKKTPQETQYL. DNA of the CDR3: TGTGCCAGCTCACACAAGAAGACCCCCCAAGAGACCCAGTACCTC. The V call is TRBV18, the J call TRBJ2-5; D gene unclear. The CDR3 is 15 residues long. V lost 4 bases, J lost 1 base, and 13 bases lay in between. CDR1 and CDR2 from the germline V gene are KGHSH and LQKENI.

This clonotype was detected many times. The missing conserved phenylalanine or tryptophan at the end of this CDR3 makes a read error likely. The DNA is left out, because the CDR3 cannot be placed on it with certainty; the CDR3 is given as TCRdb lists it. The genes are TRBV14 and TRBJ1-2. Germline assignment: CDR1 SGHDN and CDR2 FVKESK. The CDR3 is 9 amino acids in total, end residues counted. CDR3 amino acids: CASVTGTPS.

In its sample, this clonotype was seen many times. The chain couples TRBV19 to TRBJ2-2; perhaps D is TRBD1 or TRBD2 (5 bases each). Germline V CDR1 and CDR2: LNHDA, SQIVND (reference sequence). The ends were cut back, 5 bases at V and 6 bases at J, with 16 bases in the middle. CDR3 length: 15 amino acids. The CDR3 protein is CASSWTGPRAGELFF. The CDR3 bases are TGTGCCAGTAGTTGGACGGGGCCCCGAGCCGGGGAGCTGTTTTTT. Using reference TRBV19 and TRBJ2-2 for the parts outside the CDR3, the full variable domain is DGGITQSPKYLFRKEGQNVTLSCEQNLNHDAMYWYRQDPGQGLRLIYYSQIVNDFQKGDIAEGYSVSREKKESFPLTVTSAQKNPTAFYLCASSWTGPRAGELFFGEGSRLTVL.

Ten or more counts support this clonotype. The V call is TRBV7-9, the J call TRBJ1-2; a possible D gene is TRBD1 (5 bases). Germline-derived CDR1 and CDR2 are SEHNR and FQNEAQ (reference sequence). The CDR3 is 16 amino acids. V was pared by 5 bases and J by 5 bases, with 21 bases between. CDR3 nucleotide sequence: TGTGCCAGCAGCCCATCCTGGGGCATCGGGGGTTATGGCTACACCTTC. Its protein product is CASSPSWGIGGYGYTF.

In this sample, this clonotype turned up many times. As DNA, the CDR3 is TGTGCCAGTAGTACCGGGACAGGGCAGCCCGCGAACACCGGGGAGCTGTTTTTT. This gives the protein CASSTGTGQPANTGELFF. This chain links TRBV19 with TRBJ2-2, with 9 bases aligning to TRBD1. The junction had 9 bases not matched to a gene; V was cut back by 4 bases and J by 0 bases. CDR3 length: 18 amino acids. Germline CDR1 reads LNHDA; CDR2 reads SQIVND (reference sequence).

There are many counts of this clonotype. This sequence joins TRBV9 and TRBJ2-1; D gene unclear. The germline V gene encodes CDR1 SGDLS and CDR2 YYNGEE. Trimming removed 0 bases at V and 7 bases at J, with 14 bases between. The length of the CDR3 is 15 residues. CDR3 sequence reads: CASSVVGQWGNEQFF. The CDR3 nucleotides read TGTGCCAGCAGCGTAGTCGGTCAGTGGGGTAATGAGCAGTTCTTC.

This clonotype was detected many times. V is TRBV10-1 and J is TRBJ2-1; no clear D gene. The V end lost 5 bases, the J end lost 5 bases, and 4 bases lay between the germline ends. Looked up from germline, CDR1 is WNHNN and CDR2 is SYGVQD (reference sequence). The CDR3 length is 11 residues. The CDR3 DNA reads TGCGCCAGCAGTACTAACAATGAGCAGTTCTTC. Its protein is CASSTNNEQFF.

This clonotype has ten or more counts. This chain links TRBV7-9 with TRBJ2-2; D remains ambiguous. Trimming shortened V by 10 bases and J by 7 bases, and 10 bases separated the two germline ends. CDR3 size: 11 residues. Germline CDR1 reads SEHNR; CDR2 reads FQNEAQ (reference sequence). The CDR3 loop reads CANVLIGELFF. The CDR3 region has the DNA TGTGCCAACGTGTTGATCGGGGAGCTGTTTTTT.

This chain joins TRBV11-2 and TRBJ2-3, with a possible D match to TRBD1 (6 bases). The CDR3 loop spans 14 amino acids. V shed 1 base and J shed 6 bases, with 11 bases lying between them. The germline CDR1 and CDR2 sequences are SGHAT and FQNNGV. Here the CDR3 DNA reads TGTGCCAGCAGCTTAGGATCTACAGGGGATACGCAGTATTTT. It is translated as CASSLGSTGDTQYF.

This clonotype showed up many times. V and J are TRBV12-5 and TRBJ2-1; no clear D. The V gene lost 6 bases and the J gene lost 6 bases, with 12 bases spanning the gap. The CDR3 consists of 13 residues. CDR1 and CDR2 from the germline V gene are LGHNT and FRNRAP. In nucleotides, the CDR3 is TGTGCTAGTGGGCCGCCGGGTATCAATGAGCAGTTCTTC. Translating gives CASGPPGINEQFF.

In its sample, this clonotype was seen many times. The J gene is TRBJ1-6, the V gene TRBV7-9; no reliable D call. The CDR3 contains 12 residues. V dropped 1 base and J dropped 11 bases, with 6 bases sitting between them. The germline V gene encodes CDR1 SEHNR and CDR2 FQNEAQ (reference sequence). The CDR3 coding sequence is TGTGCCAGCAGCTTAGTGGGTACACCCCTCCACTTT. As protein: CASSLVGTPLHF.

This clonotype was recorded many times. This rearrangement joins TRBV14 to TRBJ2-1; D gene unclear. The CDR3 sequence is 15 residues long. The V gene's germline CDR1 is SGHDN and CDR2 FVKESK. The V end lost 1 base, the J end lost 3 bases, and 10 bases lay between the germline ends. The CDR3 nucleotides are TGTGCCAGCAGCCAAGTTAGACGCAGCTACAATGAGCAGTTCTTC. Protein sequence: CASSQVRRSYNEQFF.